This T cell receptor beta chain stems from a study of blood T cell repertoires in COVID-19. TCRdb keeps only in-frame clones here, not all; method: immunoSEQ multiplex PCR. The sample contains about 250,000 clones, 70% to 90% of which appear only once. V shed 8 bases, J shed 3 bases, and the junction held 19 bases outside the gene matches. Germline loops: CDR1 ENHRY, CDR2 SYGVKD. This CDR3 has 18 amino acids. The gene calls are TRBV10-3 and TRBJ1-5; 7 positions agree with TRBD1. This sequence originates from a woman in her thirties who had recovered from COVID-19. The sequenced sample consisted of PBMCs or T cells enriched from blood (not recorded which). CDR3 bases: TGTGCCATCTGCCGGGACAGCAGGGACCCGTTATACAATCAGCCCCAGCATTTT. This codes for CAICRDSRDPLYNQPQHF.